One sample yielded the 18 T cell receptor beta chains listed below, sequenced in a study of cytotoxic CD8 clonotypes in ibrutinib-treated CLL. Assay: immunoSEQ multiplex PCR; the TCRdb copy retains only in-frame clones and omits some. The sample carries fewer than 25,000 clones, roughly four fifths recorded once. Sequenced here: PBMCs, sampled before ibrutinib treatment. The receptors derive from a human donor with chronic lymphocytic leukemia.

CDR3 DNA: TGTGCCAGCAGGGACACCGGGACAGCGAACACTGAAGCTTTCTTT. Translating gives CASRDTGTANTEAFF. The rearrangement joins TRBV27 to TRBJ1-1; 7 bases are a match to TRBD1. The CDR3 extends over 15 amino acids. V lost 6 bases, J lost 1 base, and 8 bases stayed unmatched. Germline loops: CDR1 MNHEY, CDR2 SMNVEV (reference sequence).

The CDR3 loop is CASSPAGTLGANVLTF. For the CDR3, the DNA is TGTGCCAGCTCACCGGCCGGGACTCTCGGGGCCAACGTCCTGACTTTC. The chain combines TRBV18 with TRBJ2-6, with D perhaps TRBD2 (6 bases). V dropped 3 bases and J dropped 4 bases, with 13 bases sitting between them. Germline V gene lookup returns CDR1 KGHSH and CDR2 LQKENI. This CDR3 spans 16 amino acids.

This clone was observed once. The DNA for the CDR3 is TGTGCCAGCAGCCGGGACAGGGGCCTTAATGAAAAACTGTTTTTT. The encoded protein is CASSRDRGLNEKLFF. The chain carries TRBV28 and TRBJ1-4, with TRBD1 matching over 10 bases. Looked up from germline, CDR1 is MDHEN and CDR2 is SYDVKM. This CDR3 comprises 15 residues. With V trimmed by 6 bases and J by 4 bases, 5 bases remained unmatched.

CDR3 in DNA: TGTGCCAGCAACAGGGGGCAGGGTGGCTACACCTTC. Amino acids: CASNRGQGGYTF. The V gene is TRBV2, the J gene TRBJ1-2; TRBD1 agrees at 9 bases. V lost 7 bases and J lost 7; bases outside the gene matches: 4. CDR1 is SNHLY, CDR2 FYNNEI, per germline. The CDR3 runs 12 residues.

This chain uses TRBV7-8 with TRBJ2-7; TRBD2 matches 8 bases. The V gene end was trimmed by 4 bases and the J gene end by 5 bases; junction bases not matched to a gene: 13. Germline CDR1 SGHVS, CDR2 FQNEAQ. The CDR3 contains 16 residues. The CDR3 sequence: CASSSRTGGRIHEQYF. The CDR3 region has the DNA TGTGCCAGCAGCTCCCGGACGGGCGGGAGGATCCACGAGCAGTACTTC.

The V gene is TRBV28, the J gene TRBJ2-6, with D perhaps matching TRBD1 or TRBD2 (6 bases each). Between the trimmed V and J ends, which lost 7 bases and 2 bases, there was a span of 18 bases. The CDR3 spans 17 residues. CDR1 MDHEN and CDR2 SYDVKM come from the germline V gene. In DNA form, the CDR3 reads TGTGCCAGCACCACCCCCACGGGGGCCCCTGGGGCCAACGTCCTGACTTTC. The encoded protein is CASTTPTGAPGANVLTF. Complete variable domain (other parts from reference TRBV28 and TRBJ2-6): DVKVTQSSRYLVKRTGEKVFLECVQDMDHENMFWYRQDPGLGLRLIYFSYDVKMKEKGDIPEGYSVSREKKERFSLILESASTNQTSMYLCASTTPTGAPGANVLTFGAGSRLTVL.

The genes are TRBV28 and TRBJ2-5, with 9 bases aligning to TRBD2. With V trimmed by 6 bases and J by 3 bases, 11 bases remained unmatched. The CDR3 totals 16 residues. The germline V gene has CDR1 MDHEN and CDR2 SYDVKM. CDR3 sequence reads: CASRNAGGMNEETQYF. The CDR3 DNA reads as TGTGCCAGCAGGAACGCGGGGGGGATGAATGAAGAGACCCAGTACTTC.

This clone was counted a few times. The chain recombines TRBV7-3 with TRBJ1-2, with a weak D call TRBD1 (6 bases). Germline CDR1 and CDR2: SGHTA and FQGTGA. This CDR3 comprises 14 residues. Trimming removed 5 bases at V and 0 bases at J, with 10 bases between. CDR3 sequence reads: CASSLGQTNYGYTF. In DNA form, the CDR3 reads TGTGCCAGCAGCCTTGGACAGACTAACTATGGCTACACCTTC. Full variable domain (outside the CDR3, taken from reference TRBV7-3 and TRBJ1-2): GAGVSQTPSNKVTEKGKYVELRCDPISGHTALYWYRQSLGQGPEFLIYFQGTGAADDSGLPNDRFFAVRPEGSVSTLKIQRTERGDSAVYLCASSLGQTNYGYTFGSGTRLTVV.

The chain couples TRBV6-5 to TRBJ1-5; D remains ambiguous. Trimming stripped 6 bases from V and 2 bases from J, with 11 bases between. The CDR3 extends over 14 amino acids. Germline V gene data show CDR1 as MNHEY and CDR2 as SVGAGI. DNA for the CDR3: TGTGCCAGCAGACCGGAAGAGGGCAATCAGCCCCAGCATTTT. Protein: CASRPEEGNQPQHF.

The J gene is TRBJ1-5, the V gene TRBV18, with 7 nucleotides matching TRBD1. Germline CDR1 and CDR2: KGHSH and LQKENI. This CDR3 contains 18 residues. J gave up 1 base and V 3 bases, and 12 bases lay outside the gene matches. The CDR3 loop reads CASSPLQGRKGSNQPQHF. Here the CDR3 DNA reads TGTGCCAGCTCACCGTTACAGGGGCGGAAAGGGAGCAATCAGCCCCAGCATTTT.

A single count supports this clone. CDR3 in DNA: TGTGCCAGCAGCTTGTTTTACGGGTACAATGAGCAGTTCTTC. Amino acids: CASSLFYGYNEQFF. The chain employs TRBV5-6 and TRBJ2-1; D gene unclear. Trimming took off 1 base at V and 4 bases at J, with 9 bases between the two ends. Germline V gene data show CDR1 as SGHDT and CDR2 as YYEEEE. CDR3 size: 14 residues.

The chain joins TRBV14 to TRBJ1-1; D unresolved. Germline V gene lookup returns CDR1 SGHDN and CDR2 FVKESK. The CDR3 has 21 amino acids. V lost 1 base and J lost 1, with 28 bases in between. This CDR3 reads CASSQVTIALWFSGENTEAFF. DNA for the CDR3: TGTGCCAGCAGCCAAGTTACGATTGCCTTGTGGTTTTCGGGTGAGAACACTGAAGCTTTCTTT.

The chain has TRBV4-3 and TRBJ1-2; TRBD1 is a possible D gene (5 bases). The CDR3 has 15 amino acids. Germline assignment: CDR1 LGHNA and CDR2 YSLEER. With 3 bases removed from V and 3 bases from J, the gap between germline ends came to 14 bases. The DNA for the CDR3 is TGCGCCAGCAGCCAGGACCCCCGAGGGGACTATGGCTACACCTTC. This gives the protein CASSQDPRGDYGYTF.

V usage is TRBV5-1 and J usage is TRBJ2-2, with 9 positions matching TRBD1. This CDR3 has 15 amino acids. CDR1 is SGHRS and CDR2 is YFSETQ in the germline V gene. V shed 4 bases and J 5 bases; nucleotides not matched to a gene: 6. CDR3 sequence: CASSPQGAGTGELFF. The DNA for the CDR3 is TGCGCCAGCAGCCCACAGGGGGCCGGAACCGGGGAGCTGTTTTTT. Full variable domain (outside the CDR3, taken from reference TRBV5-1 and TRBJ2-2): KAGVTQTPRYLIKTRGQQVTLSCSPISGHRSVSWYQQTPGQGLQFLFEYFSETQRNKGNFPGRFSGRQFSNSRSEMNVSTLELGDSALYLCASSPQGAGTGELFFGEGSRLTVL.

The genes are TRBV4-1 and TRBJ1-5; no firm D call. V lost 0 bases and J 7 bases, leaving 13 bases between the germline ends. This CDR3 has 15 amino acids. The germline CDR1 and CDR2 sequences are MGHRA and YSYEKL. The CDR3 coding sequence is TGCGCCAGCAGCCAAGACACTTGGGAAGGGCAGCCCCAGCATTTT. Its translation: CASSQDTWEGQPQHF.

Only one count was recorded for this clone. The chain is built from TRBV5-6 and TRBJ1-5; perhaps TRBD1 as D (5 bases). The CDR3 is 15 amino acids. Trimming took off 4 bases at V and 1 base at J, with 12 bases between the two ends. Per the germline V gene, CDR1 is SGHDT and CDR2 is YYEEEE. The CDR3 nucleotides read TGTGCCAGCAGCACCAGGGAAGTGAGCAATCAGCCCCAGCATTTT. This gives the protein CASSTREVSNQPQHF.

The V call is TRBV15, the J call TRBJ2-7; the D is unclear. This CDR3 spans 13 amino acids. V lost 0 bases and J lost 11, with 14 bases in between. Germline values: CDR1 LNHNV, CDR2 YYDKDF (reference sequence). The CDR3 region is CATSRDQADVEYF. DNA of the CDR3: TGTGCCACCAGCAGAGATCAGGCAGACGTGGAGTACTTC.

V gene TRBV19 combines with J gene TRBJ2-2; tentative D call: TRBD2 (6 bases). Trimming cost V 2 bases and J 2 bases, with 12 bases left between them. Germline V gene data show CDR1 as LNHDA and CDR2 as SQIVND (reference sequence). The CDR3 runs to 16 residues. CDR3 protein: CASSISGGINTGELFF. The CDR3 DNA reads TGTGCCAGTAGTATATCTGGCGGGATTAACACCGGGGAGCTGTTTTTT. The full variable domain, its missing parts supplied by reference TRBV19 and TRBJ2-2, is DGGITQSPKYLFRKEGQNVTLSCEQNLNHDAMYWYRQDPGQGLRLIYYSQIVNDFQKGDIAEGYSVSREKKESFPLTVTSAQKNPTAFYLCASSISGGINTGELFFGEGSRLTVL.